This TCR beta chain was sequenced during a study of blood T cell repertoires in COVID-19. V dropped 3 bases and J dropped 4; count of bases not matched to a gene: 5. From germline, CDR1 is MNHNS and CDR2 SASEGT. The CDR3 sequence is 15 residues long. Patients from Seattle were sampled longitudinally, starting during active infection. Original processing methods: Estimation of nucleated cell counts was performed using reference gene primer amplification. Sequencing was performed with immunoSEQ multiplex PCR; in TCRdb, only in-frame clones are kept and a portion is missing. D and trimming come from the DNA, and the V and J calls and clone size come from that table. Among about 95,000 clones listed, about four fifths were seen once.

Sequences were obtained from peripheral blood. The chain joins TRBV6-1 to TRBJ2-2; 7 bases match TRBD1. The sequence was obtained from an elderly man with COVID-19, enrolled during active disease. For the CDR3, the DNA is TGTGCCAGCAGTGATAGGGGGCGAGGCACCGGGGAGCTGTTTTTT. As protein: CASSDRGRGTGELFF.